This is a list of T cell receptor beta chains from one sample in a study of T-cell memory formation after mild COVID-19. TCRdb recomputed calls from the 5' RACE reads with MiXCR, one row per CDR3 protein. The sample yields over 500,000 distinct CDR3 sequences, 15% to 20% seen once. The material sequenced was PBMCs or a T cell subset sorted from them (not recorded which). The receptors stem from an adult woman who had mild COVID-19 (a few samples of this study predate the infection). Cell type and time point are not known. The CDR3 runs from the conserved cysteine through the conserved F or W. A D gene is named only where the DNA matches it firmly. Clone size is stated in some rows and not others, as once, few, many or a class when expanded.

j_gene	abundance	v_gene	len	d_gene	CDR3aa	CDR3nt
TRBJ2-1	few	TRBV5-1	11	.	CASSVRNEQFF	TGCGCCAGCAGCGTCAGAAATGAGCAGTTCTTC
TRBJ2-5	.	TRBV12-3/TRBV12-4	17	.	CASSHSVAFPGRETQYF	TGTGCCAGCAGCCATTCGGTGGCTTTCCCGGGTAGAGAGACCCAGTACTTC
TRBJ2-1	few	TRBV19	14	.	CASSISTSLGEQFF	TGTGCCAGTAGTATTAGCACTAGCCTTGGTGAGCAGTTCTTC
TRBJ2-3	.	TRBV7-3	17	.	CASSRDNVLREADTQYF	TGTGCCAGCAGCCGTGACAACGTCCTCAGGGAGGCAGATACGCAGTATTTT
TRBJ2-3	many	TRBV7-2	14	.	CASSFLGAADTQYF	TGTGCCAGCAGCTTTCTAGGGGCCGCAGATACGCAGTATTTT
TRBJ2-1	many	TRBV4-1	15	.	CASSQEVGIHNEQFF	TGCGCCAGCAGCCAAGAAGTAGGGATCCACAATGAGCAGTTCTTC
TRBJ2-1	.	TRBV12-3/TRBV12-4	14	.	CASSLVLGYNEQFF	TGTGCCAGCAGTTTAGTGCTCGGGTACAATGAGCAGTTCTTC
TRBJ1-1	many	TRBV18	13	.	CASSPTLNTEAFF	TGTGCCAGCAGCCCCACACTGAACACTGAAGCTTTCTTT
TRBJ2-7	.	TRBV7-2	15	.	CASSPGAGYRYEQYF	TGTGCCAGCAGCCCCGGGGCGGGATACCGTTACGAGCAGTACTTC
TRBJ1-3	.	TRBV7-9	16	.	CASKSNRDPSGNTIYF	TGTGCCAGCAAGTCGAACCGGGACCCCTCTGGAAACACCATATATTTT
TRBJ2-1	.	TRBV7-8	16	TRBD2	CASSLAAGGILNEQFF	TGTGCCAGCAGCTTAGCGGCGGGAGGGATCCTTAATGAGCAGTTCTTC
TRBJ1-2	.	TRBV5-1	14	.	CASSFGEANYGYTF	TGCGCCAGCAGCTTTGGGGAAGCTAACTATGGCTACACCTTC
TRBJ2-2	few	TRBV7-2	14	TRBD2	CASSLLAGAGELFF	TGTGCCAGCAGCCTCTTAGCGGGGGCCGGGGAGCTGTTTTTT
TRBJ2-7	many	TRBV29-1	16	TRBD2	CSVEETSGRGTYEQYF	TGCAGCGTTGAAGAAACTAGCGGGAGGGGAACCTACGAGCAGTACTTC
TRBJ1-2	few	TRBV24-1	13	TRBD1	CATTPGTGYGYTF	TGTGCCACCACCCCCGGGACAGGCTATGGCTACACCTTC
TRBJ1-2	.	TRBV5-1	14	.	CASSLSLSSYGYTF	TGCGCCAGCAGCTTGTCTCTCAGTAGCTATGGCTACACCTTC
TRBJ2-7	few	TRBV25-1	14	.	CASSGGVSSYEQYF	TGTGCCAGCAGTGGGGGTGTTAGCTCCTACGAGCAGTACTTC
TRBJ2-7	.	TRBV6-1	14	TRBD1	CASMSRDRNYEQYF	TGTGCCAGCATGTCCCGGGACAGGAACTACGAGCAGTACTTC
TRBJ1-2	few	TRBV7-6	16	.	CASSLEVPPNHYGYTF	TGTGCCAGCAGCTTAGAGGTCCCGCCCAATCACTATGGCTACACCTTC
TRBJ2-7	few	TRBV20-1	17	TRBD2	CSSRTGLAGSDDYEQYF	TGCAGTTCCCGGACGGGACTAGCGGGGTCGGACGACTACGAGCAGTACTTC
TRBJ2-1	.	TRBV7-3	16	.	CASSLLPGLVKNEQFF	TGTGCCAGCAGCTTATTGCCGGGACTGGTTAAAAATGAGCAGTTCTTC
TRBJ2-1	.	TRBV29-1	14	.	CSVEVAGKEDEQFF	TGCAGCGTTGAGGTAGCAGGGAAAGAGGATGAGCAGTTCTTC
TRBJ2-5	few	TRBV11-3	17	.	CASSLRLATRLQETQYF	TGTGCCAGCAGCTTACGGCTGGCGACGCGACTACAAGAGACCCAGTACTTC
TRBJ2-3	.	TRBV5-4	19	TRBD2	CASSSQRGALHINTDTQYF	TGTGCCAGCAGCTCCCAGCGGGGGGCCCTTCATATTAACACAGATACGCAGTATTTT
TRBJ2-7	few	TRBV4-2	15	.	CASSQDGREHYEQYF	TGTGCCAGCAGCCAAGATGGACGGGAGCACTACGAGCAGTACTTC
TRBJ2-2	few	TRBV6-5	17	TRBD2	CASSSTIGTSYTGELFF	TGTGCCAGCAGTTCGACCATAGGGACTAGCTACACCGGGGAGCTGTTTTTT
TRBJ2-7	.	TRBV6-5	15	TRBD2	CASSYSQGLAKEQYF	TGTGCCAGCAGTTACTCTCAGGGACTAGCCAAAGAGCAGTACTTC
TRBJ2-5	.	TRBV24-1	15	.	CATSDPQGLGETQYF	TGTGCCACCAGTGATCCACAGGGTTTAGGAGAGACCCAGTACTTC
TRBJ1-1	.	TRBV3-1	15	.	CASSQTDRKSTEAFF	TGTGCCAGCAGCCAAACCGACAGGAAAAGCACTGAAGCTTTCTTT
TRBJ2-2	.	TRBV24-1	13	.	CATSDRPTGELFF	TGTGCCACCAGTGATCGGCCGACCGGGGAGCTGTTTTTT
TRBJ2-6	.	TRBV5-4	18	TRBD1	CASSPRTGSGSGANVLTF	TGTGCCAGCAGCCCGCGGACAGGATCGGGCTCTGGGGCCAACGTCCTGACTTTC
TRBJ2-1	.	TRBV9	15	TRBD2	CASSVVAGTYNEQFF	TGTGCCAGCAGCGTAGTAGCGGGAACCTACAATGAGCAGTTCTTC
TRBJ1-6	.	TRBV20-1	14	.	CSAGPGYEGSPLHF	TGCAGTGCTGGGCCAGGGTATGAGGGTTCACCCCTCCACTTT
TRBJ2-1	many	TRBV12-3/TRBV12-4	15	TRBD2	CASSLGGRAGDEQFF	TGTGCCAGCAGTTTAGGGGGGAGGGCGGGGGATGAGCAGTTCTTC
TRBJ1-2	.	TRBV4-1	16	TRBD1	CASSQFGQGLALGYTF	TGCGCCAGCAGCCAATTTGGACAGGGACTAGCCTTAGGCTACACCTTC
TRBJ1-2	.	TRBV11-3	20	.	CASSLELIVGRPRANYGYTF	TGTGCCAGCAGCTTAGAGTTAATTGTTGGACGGCCGCGAGCTAACTATGGCTACACCTTC
TRBJ2-7	.	TRBV6-5	16	TRBD2	CASRRGTSGRMNEQYF	TGTGCCAGCAGGAGGGGGACTAGCGGGAGGATGAACGAGCAGTACTTC
TRBJ2-6	few	TRBV5-1	17	TRBD1	CASSLGQGSSGANVLTF	TGCGCCAGCAGCCTCGGACAGGGATCTTCTGGGGCCAACGTCCTGACTTTC
TRBJ2-5	many	TRBV7-2	16	.	CASSLGQGGSQETQYF	TGTGCCAGCAGCTTAGGGCAGGGGGGGTCCCAAGAGACCCAGTACTTC
TRBJ2-1	.	TRBV7-8	15	TRBD1	CASSWGQGTYNEQFF	TGTGCCAGCAGCTGGGGACAGGGGACGTACAATGAGCAGTTCTTC
TRBJ2-2	.	TRBV6-6	18	TRBD2	CASSYGGSGVSNTGELFF	TGTGCCAGCAGTTACGGGGGTAGCGGGGTCTCGAACACCGGGGAGCTGTTTTTT
TRBJ2-3	.	TRBV29-1	12	.	CSAARSGDTQYF	TGCAGCGCTGCTCGGAGCGGGGATACGCAGTATTTT
TRBJ2-7	few	TRBV6-2/TRBV6-3	15	TRBD2	CASSYGGLAGDEQYF	TGTGCCAGCAGTTACGGGGGACTAGCGGGGGACGAGCAGTACTTC
TRBJ1-1	.	TRBV11-2	11	.	CASSLVSEAFF	TGTGCCAGCAGCTTAGTCTCTGAAGCTTTCTTT
TRBJ2-1	few	TRBV4-3	16	.	CASSQDLGGGHNEQFF	TGCGCCAGCAGCCAAGACCTCGGTGGTGGCCACAATGAGCAGTTCTTC
TRBJ2-1	.	TRBV25-1	13	TRBD2	CASMRLAGVEQFF	TGTGCCAGCATGAGGCTAGCGGGAGTTGAGCAGTTCTTC
TRBJ2-1	few	TRBV14	15	.	CASSPLDRDYNEQFF	TGTGCCAGCAGCCCTCTCGACCGGGACTACAATGAGCAGTTCTTC
TRBJ1-2	few	TRBV3-1	15	.	CASSQGGRANYGYTF	TGTGCCAGCAGCCAAGGAGGGAGAGCTAACTATGGCTACACCTTC
TRBJ2-7	many	TRBV7-8	15	TRBD2	CASSLRTSGSYEQYF	TGTGCCAGCAGCCTACGGACTAGCGGTTCCTACGAGCAGTACTTC